A single TCR beta chain is shown here with its context. What it binds is unknown. TCRdb keeps only in-frame clones here, not all; method: immunoSEQ multiplex PCR. The repertoire holds some 55,000 clones, with 70% to 90% as singletons. This sample was included in a study of T cell responses to AZD1222 COVID-19 vaccine. Regarding the study as a whole: Seropositive at baseline were only a handful of AZD1222 recipients. Repertoire sampling occurred only after the peak T cell response. Possibly, clonal diversity was underestimated; donors were largely white British and included more females. Nearly half of unique spike-specific TCRs reportedly avoided B.1.351 and B.1.1.7 mutated regions.

The source is an adult in good health. This sample comprised peripheral blood, obtained on day 0 of AZD1222 vaccination.

CDR3 in DNA: TGTGCCAGCAGTACCACTCTAGGGTCTCGGCCCCAGCATTTT. Translation gives CASSTTLGSRPQHF. The chain links TRBV27 to TRBJ1-5; D is uncertain. CDR1 and CDR2 from the germline V gene are MNHEY and SMNVEV (reference sequence). Trimming removed 5 bases from V and 9 bases from J, with 17 bases in between. This CDR3 is 14 amino acids long.